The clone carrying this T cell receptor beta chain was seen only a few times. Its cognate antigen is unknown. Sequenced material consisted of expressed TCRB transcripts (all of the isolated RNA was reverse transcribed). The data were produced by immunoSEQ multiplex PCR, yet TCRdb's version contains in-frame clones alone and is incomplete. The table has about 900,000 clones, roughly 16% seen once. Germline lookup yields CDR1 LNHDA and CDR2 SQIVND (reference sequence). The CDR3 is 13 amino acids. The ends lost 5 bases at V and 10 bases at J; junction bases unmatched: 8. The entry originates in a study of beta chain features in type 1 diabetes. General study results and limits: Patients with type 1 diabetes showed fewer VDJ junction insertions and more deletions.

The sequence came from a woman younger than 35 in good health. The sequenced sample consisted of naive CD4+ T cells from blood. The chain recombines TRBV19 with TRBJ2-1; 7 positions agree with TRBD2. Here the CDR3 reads CASSPAGVGEQFF. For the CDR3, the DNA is TGTGCCAGTAGTCCCGCGGGAGTAGGGGAGCAGTTCTTC.